The 16 T cell receptor beta chains below come from one sample, sequenced in a study of T cell responses to AZD1222 COVID-19 vaccine. Method: immunoSEQ multiplex PCR; TCRdb's copy keeps in-frame clones and lacks some. Here the sample spans approximately 100,000 clones, around 95% being singletons. Specimen: peripheral blood, collected on day 0 of AZD1222 vaccination. The receptor source for this set is an adult in good health.

This clone was seen more than once but under ten times. The chain is built from TRBV7-6 and TRBJ2-2, with 11 bases aligning to TRBD1. The V and J ends lost 1 base and 5 bases, in that order; junction bases with no gene match: 3. CDR1 and CDR2 (germline): SGHVS, FNYEAQ. The CDR3 extends over 16 amino acids. The CDR3 DNA reads TGTGCCAGCAGCTTAGGGACAGGGGGCGAGACCGGGGAGCTGTTTTTT. Its translation: CASSLGTGGETGELFF.

The V and J genes are TRBV18 and TRBJ1-1, with D maybe TRBD1 (5 bases). V lost 3 bases, J lost 4 bases, and 12 bases lay in between. This CDR3 has 14 amino acids. CDR1 KGHSH and CDR2 LQKENI come from the germline V gene. The CDR3 sequence is CASSPVRVGTEAFF. For the CDR3, the DNA is TGTGCCAGCTCACCCGTCAGGGTGGGCACTGAAGCTTTCTTT.

The chain couples TRBV15 to TRBJ2-2, with D unresolved. Germline lookup yields CDR1 LNHNV and CDR2 YYDKDF (reference sequence). The CDR3 runs 16 residues. The V end was cut by 2 bases, the J end by 1 base, with 11 bases between. The CDR3 reads CATSRTSDRNTGELFF. The DNA for the CDR3 is TGTGCCACCAGCAGAACATCGGACCGGAACACCGGGGAGCTGTTTTTT.

V is TRBV4-3 and J is TRBJ1-1; TRBD1 might be the D (5 bases). The V end lost 0 bases, the J end lost 6 bases, and 14 bases lay between the germline ends. The CDR3 has 15 amino acids. Germline V gene lookup returns CDR1 LGHNA and CDR2 YSLEER. The CDR3: CASSQDWRGGPEAFF. Written as DNA, the CDR3 is TGCGCCAGCAGCCAAGATTGGCGGGGCGGGCCTGAAGCTTTCTTT.

This clone was counted once. The V gene is TRBV4-1, the J gene TRBJ1-1; D is perhaps TRBD1 (6 bases). Germline V gene data show CDR1 as MGHRA and CDR2 as YSYEKL. Trimming removed 6 bases from V and 2 bases from J, with 13 bases in between. The CDR3 length is 14 residues. The CDR3 sequence is CASRDRPRNTEAFF. CDR3 bases: TGCGCCAGCAGGGACAGACCGAGAAACACTGAAGCTTTCTTT.

The chain joins TRBV28 to TRBJ1-2; D is uncertain. The germline V gene encodes CDR1 MDHEN and CDR2 SYDVKM. Trimming stripped 6 bases from V and 3 bases from J, with 11 bases between. The CDR3 consists of 13 residues. In DNA, the CDR3 is TGTGCCAGCAGATACGGGGTCGACTATGGCTACACCTTC. Translated: CASRYGVDYGYTF.

Written as DNA, the CDR3 is TGTGCCAGCAGCTTAAAGAGGGGTCGGTCCGGAAACACCATATATTTT. This translates into CASSLKRGRSGNTIYF. The rearrangement joins TRBV7-8 to TRBJ1-3; the D gene is possibly TRBD1 (5 bases). Germline V gene sequence: CDR1 SGHVS, CDR2 FQNEAQ. V was pared by 2 bases and J by 4 bases, with 15 bases between. The length of the CDR3 is 16 residues.

The J gene is TRBJ1-1, the V gene TRBV11-3, with TRBD1 identical over 7 bases. Germline CDR1 and CDR2: SGHNT and YENEEA. This CDR3 region has 14 residues. V dropped 4 bases and J dropped 0; count of bases not matched to a gene: 2. The CDR3 sequence is CASSSGQLNTEAFF. CDR3 coding DNA: TGTGCCAGCAGCTCGGGACAGCTGAACACTGAAGCTTTCTTT.

The J gene is TRBJ1-2, the V gene TRBV6-5; possible D gene TRBD1, 5 bases. V was pared by 10 bases and J by 0 bases, with 9 bases between. This CDR3 has 12 amino acids. Germline CDR1 and CDR2: MNHEY and SVGAGI. The DNA of the CDR3 is TGTGCCACCCAGACAGCTAACTATGGCTACACCTTC. As protein: CATQTANYGYTF.

This sequence joins TRBV12-3 or TRBV12-4 and TRBJ1-1, with D hard to call. V was cut by 6 bases and J by 4 bases, with 9 bases left in between. The CDR3 has 12 amino acids. The CDR3 DNA reads TGTGCCAGCAGCTTAATGGGCACTGAAGCTTTCTTT. This encodes CASSLMGTEAFF.

The CDR3 protein is CASSDGIQDYNEQFF. The CDR3 bases are TGTGCCAGCAGCGACGGGATCCAAGACTACAATGAGCAGTTCTTC. The chain links TRBV4-2 to TRBJ2-1; D may be TRBD2 (5 bases). The CDR3 runs 15 residues. Germline CDR1 reads LGHNA; CDR2 reads YNFKEQ. Deletions cut 5 bases from V and 3 bases from J, with 14 bases between.

The gene calls are TRBV19 and TRBJ2-5; D is undetermined. The CDR3 consists of 15 residues. The V end was cut by 0 bases, the J end by 5 bases, with 13 bases between. CDR1 and CDR2 (germline): LNHDA, SQIVND (reference sequence). CDR3 sequence (DNA): TGTGCCAGTAGTATAGAGGGATGGTCGGGTGAGACCCAGTACTTC. This codes for CASSIEGWSGETQYF.

This rearrangement joins TRBV7-2 to TRBJ2-3; unclear D gene. Germline loops: CDR1 SGHTA, CDR2 FQGNSA. V lost 3 bases, J lost 6 bases, and 16 bases lay in between. The CDR3 is 15 amino acids. For the CDR3, the DNA is TGTGCCAGCAGCTTGTTTTCCTCCCTCTCCGATACGCAGTATTTT. This encodes CASSLFSSLSDTQYF.

The chain combines TRBV5-8 with TRBJ2-3; D perhaps matches TRBD2 (6 bases). The CDR3 extends over 15 amino acids. V was pared by 4 bases and J by 2 bases, with 14 bases between. Germline loops: CDR1 SGHTS, CDR2 YDEGEE. CDR3 in amino acids: CASSPIGGATDTQYF. The CDR3 DNA reads TGTGCCAGCAGCCCGATTGGAGGGGCCACAGATACGCAGTATTTT. Full variable domain (rest looked up from reference TRBV5-8 and TRBJ2-3): EAGVTQSPTHLIKTRGQQATLRCSPISGHTSVYWYQQALGLGLQFLLWYDEGEERNRGNFPPRFSGRQFPNYSSELNVNALELEDSALYLCASSPIGGATDTQYFGPGTRLTVL.

The V and J genes are TRBV11-1 and TRBJ2-2; TRBD2 matches at 16 bases. CDR1 and CDR2 (germline): SGHAT, FQDESV (reference sequence). The V gene end was trimmed by 5 bases and the J gene end by 5 bases; junction bases not matched to a gene: 2. The CDR3 is made up of 16 amino acids. The CDR3 loop is CASSPGLAGGTGELFF. The CDR3 nucleotides read TGTGCCAGCAGCCCGGGACTAGCGGGGGGGACCGGGGAGCTGTTTTTT.

The chain is built from TRBV6-5 and TRBJ1-5, with unresolved D. Germline V CDR1 and CDR2: MNHEY, SVGAGI. This CDR3 contains 13 residues. V lost 0 bases to trimming and J lost 7 bases, with 7 bases between them. CDR3 loop: CASSYSVGQPQHF. The CDR3 DNA is TGTGCCAGCAGTTACTCCGTAGGACAGCCCCAGCATTTT.